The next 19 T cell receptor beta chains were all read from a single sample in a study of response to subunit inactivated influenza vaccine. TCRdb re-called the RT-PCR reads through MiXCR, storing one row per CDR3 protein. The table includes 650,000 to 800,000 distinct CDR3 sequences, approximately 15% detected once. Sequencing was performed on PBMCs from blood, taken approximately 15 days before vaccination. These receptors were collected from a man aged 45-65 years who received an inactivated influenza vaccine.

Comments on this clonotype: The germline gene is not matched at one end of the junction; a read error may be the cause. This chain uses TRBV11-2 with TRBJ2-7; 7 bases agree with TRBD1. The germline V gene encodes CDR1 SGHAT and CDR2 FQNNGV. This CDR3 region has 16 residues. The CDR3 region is CACSLATGVPPYEQYF. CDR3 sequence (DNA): TGTGCCTGCAGCTTAGCTACAGGGGTACCCCCTTACGAGCAGTACTTC.

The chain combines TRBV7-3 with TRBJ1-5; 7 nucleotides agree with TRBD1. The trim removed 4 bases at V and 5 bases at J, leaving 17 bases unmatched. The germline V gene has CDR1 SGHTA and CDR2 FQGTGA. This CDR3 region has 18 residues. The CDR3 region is CASSSSLKDRAGDQPQHF. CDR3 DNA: TGTGCCAGCAGCTCCTCCTTGAAAGACAGGGCTGGGGATCAGCCCCAGCATTTT.

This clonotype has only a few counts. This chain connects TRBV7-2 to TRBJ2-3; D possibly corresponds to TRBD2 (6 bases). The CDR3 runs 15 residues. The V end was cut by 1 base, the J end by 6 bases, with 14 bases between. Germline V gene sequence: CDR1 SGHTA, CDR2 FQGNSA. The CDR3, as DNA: TGTGCCAGCAGCTTAGGACGACTAGTCCGGGATACGCAGTATTTT. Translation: CASSLGRLVRDTQYF.

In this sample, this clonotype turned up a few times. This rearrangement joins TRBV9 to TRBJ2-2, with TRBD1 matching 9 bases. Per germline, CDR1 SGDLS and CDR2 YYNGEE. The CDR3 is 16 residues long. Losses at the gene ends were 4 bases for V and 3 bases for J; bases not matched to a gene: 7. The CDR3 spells CASSTRTGAHTGELFF. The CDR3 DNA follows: TGTGCCAGCAGCACCCGGACAGGGGCGCACACCGGGGAGCTGTTTTTT.

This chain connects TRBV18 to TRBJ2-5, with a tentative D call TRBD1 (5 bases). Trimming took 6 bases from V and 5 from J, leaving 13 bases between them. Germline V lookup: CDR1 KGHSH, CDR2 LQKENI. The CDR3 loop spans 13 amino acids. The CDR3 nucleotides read TGTGCCAGCTCGCTCAGACAGATGGAGACCCAGTACTTC. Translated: CASSLRQMETQYF.

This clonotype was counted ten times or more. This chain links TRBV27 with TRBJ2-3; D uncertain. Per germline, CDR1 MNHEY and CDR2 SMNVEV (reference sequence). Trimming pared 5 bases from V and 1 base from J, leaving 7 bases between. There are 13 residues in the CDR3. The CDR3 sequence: CASSLHRTDTQYF. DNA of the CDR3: TGTGCCAGCAGTCTCCACCGCACAGATACGCAGTATTTT.

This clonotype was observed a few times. The CDR3 here is CAITSSAVNPYEQYF. CDR3 bases: TGTGCCATCACTAGTTCTGCGGTCAACCCCTACGAGCAGTACTTC. The rearrangement uses TRBV10-3 and TRBJ2-7; D remains unclear. V lost 7 bases, J lost 2 bases, and 18 bases lay in between. Germline lookup yields CDR1 ENHRY and CDR2 SYGVKD. The CDR3 extends over 15 amino acids.

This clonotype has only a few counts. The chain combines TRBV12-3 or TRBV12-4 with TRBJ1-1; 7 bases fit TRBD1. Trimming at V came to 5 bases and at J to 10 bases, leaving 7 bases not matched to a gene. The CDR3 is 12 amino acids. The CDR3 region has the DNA TGTGCCAGCAGTGCCCAGGGACAGTTAGCTTTCTTT. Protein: CASSAQGQLAFF.

The DNA of the CDR3 is TGCGCCAGCGGCGGACAGGGAGGGAACACTGAAGCTTTCTTT. It translates to CASGGQGGNTEAFF. The chain joins TRBV5-1 to TRBJ1-1, with 8 bases aligning to TRBD1. The V gene's germline CDR1 is SGHRS and CDR2 YFSETQ. The CDR3 is 14 residues long. V lost 7 bases, J lost 1 base, and 6 bases stayed unmatched.

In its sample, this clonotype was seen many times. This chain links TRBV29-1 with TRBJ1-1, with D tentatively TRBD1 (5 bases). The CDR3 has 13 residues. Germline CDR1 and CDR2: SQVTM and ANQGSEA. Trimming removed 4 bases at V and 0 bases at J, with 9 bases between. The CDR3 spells CSVGGRLNTEAFF. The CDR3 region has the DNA TGCAGCGTTGGGGGCAGATTGAACACTGAAGCTTTCTTT.

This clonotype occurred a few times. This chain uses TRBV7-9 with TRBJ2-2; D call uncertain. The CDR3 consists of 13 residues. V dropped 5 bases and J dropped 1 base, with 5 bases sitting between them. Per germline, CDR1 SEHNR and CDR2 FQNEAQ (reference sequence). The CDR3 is CASSVLNTGELFF. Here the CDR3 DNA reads TGTGCCAGCAGCGTCTTGAACACCGGGGAGCTGTTTTTT.

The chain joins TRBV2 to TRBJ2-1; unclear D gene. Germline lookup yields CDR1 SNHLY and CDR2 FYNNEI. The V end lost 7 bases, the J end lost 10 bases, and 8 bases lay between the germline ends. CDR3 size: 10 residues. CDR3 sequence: CASTRREQFF. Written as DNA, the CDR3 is TGTGCCAGCACCCGGAGAGAGCAGTTCTTC. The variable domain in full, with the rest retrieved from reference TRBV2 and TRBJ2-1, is EPEVTQTPSHQVTQMGQEVILRCVPISNHLYFYWYRQILGQKVEFLVSFYNNEISEKSEIFDDQFSVERPDGSNFTLKIRSTKLEDSAMYFCASTRREQFFGPGTRLTVL.

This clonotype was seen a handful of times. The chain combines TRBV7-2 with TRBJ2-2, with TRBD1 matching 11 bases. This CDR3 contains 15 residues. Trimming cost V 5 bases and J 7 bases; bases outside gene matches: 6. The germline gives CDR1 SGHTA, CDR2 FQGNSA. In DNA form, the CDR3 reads TGTGCCAGCAGCGCGGGACAGGGGGGGGTCGGGGAGCTGTTTTTT. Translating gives CASSAGQGGVGELFF. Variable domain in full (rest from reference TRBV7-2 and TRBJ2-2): GAGVSQSPSNKVTEKGKDVELRCDPISGHTALYWYRQSLGQGLEFLIYFQGNSAPDKSGLPSDRFSAERTGGSVSTLTIQRTQQEDSAVYLCASSAGQGGVGELFFGEGSRLTVL.

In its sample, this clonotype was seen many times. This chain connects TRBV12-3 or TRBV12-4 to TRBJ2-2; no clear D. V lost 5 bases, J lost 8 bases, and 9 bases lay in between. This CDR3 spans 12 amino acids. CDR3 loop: CASSKNTGELFF. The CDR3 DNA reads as TGTGCCAGCAGTAAGAATACTGGGGAGCTGTTTTTT.

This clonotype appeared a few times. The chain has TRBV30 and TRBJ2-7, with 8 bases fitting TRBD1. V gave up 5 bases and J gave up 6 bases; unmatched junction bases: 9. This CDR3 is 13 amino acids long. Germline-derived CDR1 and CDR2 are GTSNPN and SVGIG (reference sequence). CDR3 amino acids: CAWLPDRAGEQYF. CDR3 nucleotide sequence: TGTGCCTGGCTACCGGACAGGGCGGGCGAGCAGTACTTC. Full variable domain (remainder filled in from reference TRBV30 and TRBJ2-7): SQTIHQWPATLVQPVGSPLSLECTVEGTSNPNLYWYRQAAGRGLQLLFYSVGIGQISSEVPQNLSASRPQDRQFILSSKKLLLSDSGFYLCAWLPDRAGEQYFGPGTRLTVT.

Here the CDR3 reads CASSQNRAGAGNTIYF. The CDR3 bases are TGTGCCAGCAGCCAAAACAGGGCGGGAGCTGGAAACACCATATATTTT. The V and J genes are TRBV3-1 and TRBJ1-3, with TRBD1 as a possible D gene (6 bases). V shed 2 bases and J shed 2 bases, with 13 bases lying between them. The CDR3 runs 16 residues. Germline loops: CDR1 LGHDT, CDR2 YNNKEL (reference sequence).

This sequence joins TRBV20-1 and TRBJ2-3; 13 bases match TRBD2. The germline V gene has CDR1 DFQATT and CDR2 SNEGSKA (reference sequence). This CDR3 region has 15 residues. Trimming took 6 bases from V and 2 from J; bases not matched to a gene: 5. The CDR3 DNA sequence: TGCAGTGCACAAGGGACTAGCGGGACCACAGATACGCAGTATTTT. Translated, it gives CSAQGTSGTTDTQYF.

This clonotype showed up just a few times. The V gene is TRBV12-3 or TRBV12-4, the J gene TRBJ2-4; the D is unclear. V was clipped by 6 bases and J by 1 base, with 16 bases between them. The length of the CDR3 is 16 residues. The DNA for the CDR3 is TGTGCCAGCAGCTTTTGGGGTGTCAGTGCCAAAAACATTCAGTACTTC. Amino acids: CASSFWGVSAKNIQYF.

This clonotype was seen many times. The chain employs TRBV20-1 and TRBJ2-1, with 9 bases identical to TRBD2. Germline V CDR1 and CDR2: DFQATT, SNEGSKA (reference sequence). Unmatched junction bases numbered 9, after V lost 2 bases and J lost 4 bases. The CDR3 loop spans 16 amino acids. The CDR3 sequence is CSARQQTSGFYNEQFF. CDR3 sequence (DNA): TGCAGTGCTAGACAGCAGACTAGCGGATTTTACAATGAGCAGTTCTTC.